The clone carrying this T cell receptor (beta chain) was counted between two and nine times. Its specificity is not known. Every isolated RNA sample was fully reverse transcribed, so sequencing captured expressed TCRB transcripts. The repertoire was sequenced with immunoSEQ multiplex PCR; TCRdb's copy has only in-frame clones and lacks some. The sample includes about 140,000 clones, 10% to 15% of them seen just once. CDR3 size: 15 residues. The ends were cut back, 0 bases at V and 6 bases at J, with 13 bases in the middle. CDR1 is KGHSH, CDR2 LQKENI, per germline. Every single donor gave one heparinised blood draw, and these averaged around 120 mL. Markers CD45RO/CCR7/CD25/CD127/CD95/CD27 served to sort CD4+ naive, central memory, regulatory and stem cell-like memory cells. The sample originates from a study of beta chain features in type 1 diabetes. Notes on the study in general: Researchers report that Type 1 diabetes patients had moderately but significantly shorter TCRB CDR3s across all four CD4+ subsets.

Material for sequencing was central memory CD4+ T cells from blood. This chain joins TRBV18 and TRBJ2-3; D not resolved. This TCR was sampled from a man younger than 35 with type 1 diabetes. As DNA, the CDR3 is TGTGCCAGCTCACCACCAGGCCTAAAAGGGGATACGCAGTATTTT. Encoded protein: CASSPPGLKGDTQYF.